The next 15 T cell receptor beta chains were all read from a single sample in a study of T cell responses to AZD1222 COVID-19 vaccine (dated by TCRdb to the early 2020s). Library generation was performed with the immunoSEQ multiplex PCR assay. In TCRdb, the immuneACCESS table is reduced to in-frame sequences with V and J assigned. These tables do not hold every clone; where another copy was compared, an unresolved V gene accounts for under half, and the others remain unexplained. The sample table shows 150,000 or so clones, and roughly 94% are seen once. The ten most abundant clones make up about 1.9% of the sample. This sample's time point label indicates: baseline before first vaccination. This specimen was peripheral blood, taken on day 0 of AZD1222 vaccination. The receptors here all came from an adult in good health.

The chain employs TRBV6-5 and TRBJ2-4; perhaps D is TRBD1 or TRBD2 (6 bases each). The V and J ends lost 0 bases and 5 bases respectively, with 11 bases between them. The CDR3 totals 15 residues. Germline V gives CDR1 MNHEY, CDR2 SVGAGI. CDR3 sequence (DNA): TGTGCCAGCAGTTACTCGACCGGGGGCGAAAACATTCAGTACTTC. It translates to CASSYSTGGENIQYF.

A note on this clone: Other DNA sequences of this sample code for an identical CDR3. The DNA for the CDR3 is TGTGCCAGTAGCGGACTAGCGGGAGGAGATACGCAGTATTTT. Translation: CASSGLAGGDTQYF. The gene calls are TRBV3-1 (or the pseudogene TRBV3-2) and TRBJ2-3; TRBD2 matches at 14 bases. This CDR3 contains 14 residues. Germline CDR1 reads LGHDT; CDR2 reads YNNKEL (reference sequence). With V trimmed by 9 bases and J by 5 bases, 4 bases remained unmatched.

This clone was seen just once. This chain connects TRBV10-3 to TRBJ2-7, with D possibly matching TRBD2 (6 bases). Germline V lookup: CDR1 ENHRY, CDR2 SYGVKD. The CDR3 is 14 amino acids. V dropped 11 bases and J dropped 1 base, with 18 bases sitting between them. CDR3 loop: CAASRGFRSYEQYF. The CDR3 bases are TGTGCCGCCTCCCGGGGGTTTCGATCCTACGAGCAGTACTTC.

This sequence joins TRBV19 and TRBJ2-2; 8 nucleotides match TRBD1. CDR1 and CDR2 from the germline V gene are LNHDA and SQIVND (reference sequence). The trim removed 4 bases at V and 5 bases at J, leaving 9 bases unmatched. CDR3 size: 16 residues. In DNA form, the CDR3 reads TGTGCCAGTAGTAGATTAGGACAGGGAGCAACCGGGGAGCTGTTTTTT. Residues: CASSRLGQGATGELFF. Full variable domain (missing parts from reference TRBV19 and TRBJ2-2): DGGITQSPKYLFRKEGQNVTLSCEQNLNHDAMYWYRQDPGQGLRLIYYSQIVNDFQKGDIAEGYSVSREKKESFPLTVTSAQKNPTAFYLCASSRLGQGATGELFFGEGSRLTVL.

The chain is built from TRBV7-9 and TRBJ2-3; D remains unclear. Trimming took off 0 bases at V and 3 bases at J, with 7 bases between the two ends. This CDR3 contains 14 residues. Germline CDR1 reads SEHNR; CDR2 reads FQNEAQ (reference sequence). CDR3 amino acids: CASSLAQLTDTQYF. The CDR3 nucleotides read TGTGCCAGCAGCTTAGCTCAGCTTACAGATACGCAGTATTTT. The full variable domain, in which reference TRBV7-9 and TRBJ2-3 provide the parts outside the CDR3, is DTGVSQNPRHKITKRGQNVTFRCDPISEHNRLYWYRQTLGQGPEFLTYFQNEAQLEKSRLLSDRFSAERPKGSFSTLEIQRTEQGDSAMYLCASSLAQLTDTQYFGPGTRLTVL.

In its sample, this clone was seen once. V and J are TRBV5-8 and TRBJ2-3; the match to TRBD1 covers 10 bases. V lost 4 bases, J lost 4 bases, and 9 bases stayed unmatched. CDR1 and CDR2 from the germline V gene are SGHTS and YDEGEE. This CDR3 has 16 residues. CDR3 coding DNA: TGTGCCAGCAGCCCGGGACAGGGGAGGATCTCAGATACGCAGTATTTT. Its protein product is CASSPGQGRISDTQYF. The full variable domain, its missing parts supplied by reference TRBV5-8 and TRBJ2-3, is EAGVTQSPTHLIKTRGQQATLRCSPISGHTSVYWYQQALGLGLQFLLWYDEGEERNRGNFPPRFSGRQFPNYSSELNVNALELEDSALYLCASSPGQGRISDTQYFGPGTRLTVL.

The count of this clone is one. The chain is built from TRBV12-5 and TRBJ1-4, with D unclear. The CDR3 is 14 residues long. V was cut by 3 bases and J by 0 bases, with 5 bases left in between. In germline, CDR1 is LGHNT, CDR2 FRNRAP. The CDR3, as DNA: TGTGCTAGTGGTTTAACGACAACTAATGAAAAACTGTTTTTT. This codes for CASGLTTTNEKLFF. The full variable domain, with the rest looked up from reference TRBV12-5 and TRBJ1-4, is DARVTQTPRHKVTEMGQEVTMRCQPILGHNTVFWYRQTMMQGLELLAYFRNRAPLDDSGMPKDRFSAEMPDATLATLKIQPSEPRDSAVYFCASGLTTTNEKLFFGSGTQLSVL.

V and J are TRBV24-1 and TRBJ1-2; D might be TRBD1 (6 bases). The CDR3 length is 14 residues. Trimming cost V 4 bases and J 2 bases, with 10 bases left between them. Germline values: CDR1 KGHDR, CDR2 SFDVKD. In DNA form, the CDR3 reads TGTGCCACCAGTGAGCCCGACAGGAACTATGGCTACACCTTC. Translation gives CATSEPDRNYGYTF.

This clone appeared once. CDR3 sequence (DNA): TGTGCCAGCAGCGTCCCGGGACAGATTTTGAACACTGAAGCTTTCTTT. This sequence encodes CASSVPGQILNTEAFF. The chain uses TRBV5-4 and TRBJ1-1; 7 bases map to TRBD1. Germline V lookup: CDR1 SGHNT, CDR2 YYREEE (reference sequence). V lost 4 bases, J lost 0 bases, and 9 bases stayed unmatched. The CDR3 spans 16 residues.

The V gene is TRBV2, the J gene TRBJ2-7, with 8 bases that match TRBD2. Germline CDR1 and CDR2: SNHLY and FYNNEI. J lost 3 bases, V lost 4 bases, and 8 bases had no gene match. The CDR3 consists of 15 residues. The DNA for the CDR3 is TGTGCCAGCAGTGTGATGGGACTAGAAAGCTACGAGCAGTACTTC. Amino acids: CASSVMGLESYEQYF. The full variable domain, its missing parts supplied by reference TRBV2 and TRBJ2-7, is EPEVTQTPSHQVTQMGQEVILRCVPISNHLYFYWYRQILGQKVEFLVSFYNNEISEKSEIFDDQFSVERPDGSNFTLKIRSTKLEDSAMYFCASSVMGLESYEQYFGPGTRLTVT.

This clone was detected once. The chain carries TRBV6-2 or TRBV6-3 and TRBJ2-7; TRBD2 is a possible D gene (6 bases). Germline lookup yields CDR1 MNHEY and CDR2 SVGEGT. Trimming removed 5 bases from V and 0 bases from J, with 20 bases in between. The length of the CDR3 is 17 residues. CDR3 sequence (DNA): TGTGCCAGCAGTCCACCCCCCTTGCGGGGCCTCTCCTACGAGCAGTACTTC. Amino acid sequence: CASSPPPLRGLSYEQYF.

The chain links TRBV3-1 (or the pseudogene TRBV3-2) to TRBJ1-1, with D hard to call. The CDR3 length is 13 residues. V was cut by 4 bases and J by 11 bases, with 17 bases left in between. Germline loops: CDR1 LGHDT, CDR2 YNNKEL (reference sequence). In DNA form, the CDR3 reads TGTGCCAGCAGCCCATCCCGGACCTATAGGGCTTTCTTT. This codes for CASSPSRTYRAFF.

J is TRBJ2-2 and V is TRBV6-5; D gene unclear. The CDR3 contains 14 residues. Germline lookup yields CDR1 MNHEY and CDR2 SVGAGI. V gave up 6 bases and J gave up 7 bases, with 15 bases separating them. The CDR3 DNA reads TGTGCCAGCAGGGAGCCGGGCTCCGTCGGGGAGCTGTTTTTT. Its protein is CASREPGSVGELFF.

The V and J genes are TRBV20-1 and TRBJ1-2, with a weak D call TRBD1 (5 bases). Trimming stripped 3 bases from V and 4 bases from J, with 21 bases between. The CDR3 is made up of 16 amino acids. The germline V gene has CDR1 DFQATT and CDR2 SNEGSKA (reference sequence). The CDR3 nucleotides are TGCAGTGCTAGTATTGGTGTCGGGGGGGAGGCCTATGGCTACACCTTC. Residues: CSASIGVGGEAYGYTF.

This chain links TRBV4-3 with TRBJ1-2; D is possibly TRBD1 (6 bases). V lost 0 bases and J lost 8, with 25 bases in between. The CDR3 covers 18 residues. Germline lookup yields CDR1 LGHNA and CDR2 YSLEER. The CDR3 nucleotides are TGCGCCAGCAGCCAAGACCCGACGGCGGAACAGGGATACGGCGGCTACACCTTC. Protein: CASSQDPTAEQGYGGYTF.